Listed below are T cell receptor beta chains from one sample, sequenced in a study of CD8+ T cells in alopecia areata. The protocol was immunoSEQ multiplex PCR, while the TCRdb copy is restricted to in-frame clones and leaves out a portion. The sample lists about 270,000 clones, roughly 63% occurring once. The sample in question was CD4+ T cells sorted from blood, obtained at roughly week 52, from a patient treated with tofacitinib. These receptors came from a human donor with alopecia areata. The conserved cysteine and the conserved F or W are not part of the CDR3 here. Size tells how often a clone was seen (once, few, many) or the class of an expanded clone, and some rows leave it out.

>-|12|TRBJ2-7|TRBV5-1
ASRRGQGSYEQY
>few|15|TRBJ2-3|TRBV2
ASREVPLAGGKDTQY
>few|12|TRBJ2-7|TRBV7-2
ASSQVDRTGEQY
>-|12|TRBJ2-3|TRBV7-8
ASNQGAPMDTQY
>-|13|TRBJ2-5|TRBV15
ATSRGLQFQETQY
>few|14|TRBJ1-4|TRBV5-4
ASSLDMRGSNEKLF
>few|15|TRBJ2-7|TRBV7-9
ASSSHSGGQGISEQY
>few|12|TRBJ2-5|TRBV7-2
ASSPESRVETQY
>-|12|TRBJ2-2|TRBV25-1
ASTGYYNTGELF
>-|10|TRBJ1-2|TRBV29-1
SDKGALYGYT
>few|11|TRBJ2-3|TRBV9
ASRPPGADTQY
>-|11|TRBJ2-5|TRBV19
ASSDQSRETQY
>-|12|TRBJ1-2|TRBV4-1
ASSRPTGKYGYT
>-|9|TRBJ2-5|TRBV29-1
SVQGGETQY
>-|11|TRBJ1-1|TRBV30
AWSGQLNTEAF
>once|10|TRBJ1-2|TRBV29-1
SVGTSNYGYT
>-|13|TRBJ2-7|TRBV7-2
ASSDPSGGAYEQY
>-|13|TRBJ1-2|TRBV4-2
ASSHKRRTGGGYT
>-|14|TRBJ1-2|TRBV4-1
ASSQFPPRGGEGYT
>few|12|TRBJ2-3|TRBV29-1
SVESGGPPNTQY
>-|12|TRBJ2-5|TRBV30
AWSTGPLQETQY
>-|14|TRBJ2-5|TRBV30
AWSGHNLGSQETQY
>-|10|TRBJ1-2|TRBV14
ASSFGPWGYT
>-|14|TRBJ1-4|TRBV4-3
ASSQGSQGTNEKLF
>-|10|TRBJ2-7|TRBV5-6
ASSRESYEQY
>-|12|TRBJ1-2|TRBV15
ATSRDEGDYGYT
>-|9|TRBJ2-7|TRBV6-6
ASTLGTEQY
>few|12|TRBJ2-5|TRBV7-7
ASSKGLPGETQY
>few|13|TRBJ2-4|TRBV19
ASSTGEGSKNIQY
>-|10|TRBJ1-1|TRBV18
ASSPAGSEAF
>-|11|TRBJ2-7|TRBV7-3
ASSFGTENEQY
>-|10|TRBJ2-7|TRBV6-5
ASRQGLYEQY
>few|11|TRBJ2-3|TRBV27
ASSSASTDTQY
>-|13|TRBJ2-3|TRBV5-1
ASSPQGWGTDTQY
>-|14|TRBJ2-3|TRBV7-2
ASSLFGGRLTDTQY
>few|11|TRBJ1-6|TRBV6-5
ASSYDPNSPLH
>-|13|TRBJ1-4|TRBV7-2
ASSPQRGEFEKLF
>-|14|TRBJ1-1|TRBV27
ASTYRGGATNTEAF
>-|9|TRBJ2-3|TRBV5-1
ASSLGDTQY
>-|14|TRBJ1-3|TRBV29-1
SVEIGVGISGNTIY
>-|12|TRBJ1-5|TRBV10-3
AISGGIPNQPQH
>-|13|TRBJ2-1|TRBV5-4
ASSLDRATYNEQF
>-|14|TRBJ1-2|TRBV7-2
ASSLVSGGANYGYT